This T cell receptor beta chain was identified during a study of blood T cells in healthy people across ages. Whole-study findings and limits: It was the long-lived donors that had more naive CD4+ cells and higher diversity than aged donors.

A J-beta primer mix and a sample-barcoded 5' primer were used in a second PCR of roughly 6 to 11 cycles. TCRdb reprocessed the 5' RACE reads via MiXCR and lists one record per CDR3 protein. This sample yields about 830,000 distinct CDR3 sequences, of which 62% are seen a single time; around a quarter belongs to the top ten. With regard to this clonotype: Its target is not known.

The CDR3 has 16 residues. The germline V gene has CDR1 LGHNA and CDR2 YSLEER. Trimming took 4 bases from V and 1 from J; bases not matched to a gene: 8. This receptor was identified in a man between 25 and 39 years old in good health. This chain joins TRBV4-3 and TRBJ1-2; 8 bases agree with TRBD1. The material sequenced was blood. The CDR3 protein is CASSPLGQDFNYGYTF. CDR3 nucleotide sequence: TGCGCCAGCAGCCCTTTGGGACAGGACTTTAACTATGGCTACACCTTC.